Included here is one T cell receptor (beta chain) sequence, with context. This sample was taken from a study of OX40 agonist ivuxolimab in advanced cancers. Study details: Ivuxolimab, an antibody that agonizes OX40 (CD134), was administered to the patients. A history of anti-PD-1, anti-PD-L1 or anti-CTLA-4 therapy was acceptable, and around 36% had some. Every 2 weeks, patients received ivuxolimab intravenously, dosed at 0.01 to 10 mg/kg.

The CDR3 totals 16 residues. Germline V gives CDR1 SNHLY, CDR2 FYNNEI. V lost 1 base and J 1 base, leaving 13 bases between the germline ends. Baseline, cycle 4 day 1, and cycle 7 day 1 were the blood sampling points. Measured with immunoSEQ multiplex PCR; TCRdb has only the in-frame clones, and not every one. The top ten hold 0.95% to 1.5% of the sample, which has about 58,000 clones, around 79% seen once. This chain uses TRBV2 with TRBJ1-1; D not resolved. This clonotype was obtained from an adult with an advanced solid tumor such as melanoma, head and neck, liver or kidney cancer. Material: CD4+ or CD8+ T cells sorted from blood, obtained in a trial of the OX40 agonist ivuxolimab. The CDR3 nucleotides are TGTGCCAGCAGTGAAGAAAACGTAGGGAGGAACACTGAAGCTTTCTTT. Translated: CASSEENVGRNTEAFF.